Listed below are T cell receptor beta chains from one sample, sequenced in a study of beta chain features in type 1 diabetes. Clones were sequenced by immunoSEQ multiplex PCR, and TCRdb holds only the in-frame ones, with some missing. This table has 25,000 to 30,000 clones, about two thirds appearing once. The specimen was Tregs from blood. The source of these receptors is a woman in her 30s with type 1 diabetes. CDR3s include the opening cysteine and the closing phenylalanine or tryptophan. A D gene is named only where the DNA matches it firmly. Some rows have no size entry. The others give once, few or many, or a class for an expanded clone.

v_call	clone_size	j_call	cdr3_length	d_call	cdr3_aa	cdr3_nt
TRBV20-1	-	TRBJ1-1	11	-	CSQVEDTEAFF	TGCAGTCAAGTAGAGGACACTGAAGCTTTCTTT
TRBV4-2	-	TRBJ2-7	18	TRBD2	CASSQDRTLAGGAYEQYF	TGTGCCAGCAGCCAAGATCGGACCCTAGCGGGAGGCGCCTACGAGCAGTACTTC
TRBV5-1	-	TRBJ2-7	15	-	CASSFGGSRVEEQYF	TGCGCCAGCAGCTTCGGCGGAAGTCGGGTGGAGGAGCAGTACTTC
TRBV5-4	-	TRBJ2-3	15	TRBD2	CASSRTSGSTDTQYF	TGTGCCAGCAGTCGGACTAGCGGGAGTACAGATACGCAGTATTTT
TRBV7-6	-	TRBJ2-1	15	TRBD1	CASSLGQGGYNEQFF	TGTGCCAGCAGCTTAGGACAGGGGGGATACAATGAGCAGTTCTTC
TRBV27	-	TRBJ2-1	16	TRBD2	CASSFSLAGTYNEQFF	TGTGCCAGCAGTTTCTCCCTAGCGGGGACCTACAATGAGCAGTTCTTC
TRBV6-1	-	TRBJ1-5	13	-	CASRQVSNQPQHF	TGTGCCAGCAGACAGGTTAGCAATCAGCCCCAGCATTTT
TRBV9	few	TRBJ1-1	15	TRBD1	CASSVAPTGETEAFF	TGTGCCAGCAGCGTAGCTCCGACAGGGGAAACTGAAGCTTTCTTT
TRBV29-1	-	TRBJ1-4	12	-	CSYRAGGEKLFF	TGCAGCTATCGGGCCGGGGGAGAAAAACTGTTTTTT
TRBV7-2	-	TRBJ1-1	12	-	CASSFDRLEAFF	TGTGCCAGCAGCTTTGACAGGTTAGAAGCTTTCTTT
TRBV29-1	-	TRBJ2-1	14	-	CSVEPWSSYNEQFF	TGCAGCGTTGAGCCGTGGAGCTCCTACAATGAGCAGTTCTTC
TRBV7-8	-	TRBJ1-1	17	TRBD1	CASSPKVQGRWATEAFF	TGTGCCAGCAGTCCCAAGGTACAGGGGAGGTGGGCCACTGAAGCTTTCTTT
TRBV27	-	TRBJ2-1	14	-	CASSFISSAGEQFF	TGTGCCAGCAGTTTCATATCGAGCGCTGGTGAGCAGTTCTTC
TRBV18	-	TRBJ1-1	15	-	CASSPRSGLNTEAFF	TGTGCCAGCTCACCCCGGTCAGGTCTTAACACTGAAGCTTTCTTT
TRBV5-1	-	TRBJ2-5	16	TRBD2	CASSLGLAGSQETQYF	TGCGCCAGCAGCTTGGGACTAGCGGGGAGCCAAGAGACCCAGTACTTC
TRBV7-2	-	TRBJ1-5	13	-	CASSLYNNQPQHF	TGTGCCAGCAGCCTTTACAATAATCAGCCCCAGCATTTT
TRBV7-3	once	TRBJ2-1	15	TRBD2	CASSLWASGNNEQFF	TGTGCCAGCAGCTTATGGGCTAGCGGAAACAATGAGCAGTTCTTC
TRBV29-1	once	TRBJ1-1	12	-	CSVTHGNTEAFF	TGCAGCGTGACACATGGGAACACTGAAGCTTTCTTT
TRBV5-1	few	TRBJ2-1	15	TRBD1	CASSRGDRGMDEQFF	TGCGCCAGCAGCCGCGGCGACAGGGGAATGGATGAGCAGTTCTTC
TRBV6-6	once	TRBJ2-5	16	TRBD2	CASSPGTSGIRETQYF	TGTGCCAGCAGCCCCGGGACTAGCGGGATAAGAGAGACCCAGTACTTC
TRBV5-1	few	TRBJ2-2	15	-	CASSLWGANTGELFF	TGCGCCAGCAGCTTGTGGGGCGCGAACACCGGGGAGCTGTTTTTT
TRBV28	-	TRBJ2-7	12	TRBD2	CASRTPGTSVLF	TGTGCCAGCAGGACGCCCGGGACTAGCGTGCTCTTC
TRBV7-9	-	TRBJ2-2	17	-	CASSLSRGLTNTGELFF	TGTGCCAGCAGCTTATCCAGGGGTCTAACGAACACCGGGGAGCTGTTTTTT
TRBV25-1	-	TRBJ2-7	15	-	CASSEFIDRPYEQYF	TGTGCCAGCAGTGAATTTATTGACAGACCCTACGAGCAGTACTTC
TRBV29-1	-	TRBJ2-5	13	TRBD2	CSVLGGRTGTQYF	TGCAGCGTTCTTGGCGGGAGGACGGGGACCCAGTACTTC
TRBV5-1	-	TRBJ2-7	18	TRBD2	CASSRITPTSGDSYEQYF	TGCGCCAGCAGCAGAATTACCCCGACTAGCGGGGACTCCTACGAGCAGTACTTC
TRBV5-4	-	TRBJ2-5	16	TRBD2	CASSDGTSRGRETQYF	TGTGCCAGCAGCGACGGGACTAGCCGAGGGAGGGAGACCCAGTACTTC